A selection of T cell receptor beta chains follows, all from one sample in a study of identical twins. TCRdb used MiXCR to reprocess the 5' RACE reads, holding one entry per CDR3 protein. Of about 530,000 distinct CDR3 sequences in the sample, approximately 16% were seen once. The data also belong to a second study, concerning yellow fever vaccine responses in identical twins.

Material: CD4+ T cells sorted from blood. These receptors were obtained from a woman aged 18 to 35 in good health. Each CDR3 is given with its conserved first and last residue. A D gene is named only where the DNA matches it firmly. Clone size is stated in some rows and not others, as once, few, many or a class when expanded.

v_call	d_call	clone_size	j_call	cdr3_aa	cdr3_nt
TRBV20-1	NA	few	TRBJ1-1	CSTLGTMNTEAFF	TGCAGTACTCTCGGGACAATGAACACTGAAGCTTTCTTT
TRBV20-1	TRBD2	NA	TRBJ2-5	CSARDLFASGLQETQYF	TGCAGTGCTAGAGATCTCTTCGCTAGCGGTCTCCAAGAGACCCAGTACTTC
TRBV7-6	TRBD2	NA	TRBJ2-3	CASSLGGLAGFPHTQYF	TGTGCCAGCAGCTTAGGGGGACTAGCGGGATTTCCTCATACGCAGTATTTT
TRBV5-1	NA	NA	TRBJ2-1	CASSPRQDSSYNEQFF	TGCGCCAGCAGCCCGAGGCAGGACAGTTCCTACAATGAGCAGTTCTTC
TRBV24-1	TRBD2	few	TRBJ2-3	CATIIAGGTDTQYF	TGTGCCACCATTATCGCGGGAGGCACAGATACGCAGTATTTT
TRBV5-1	NA	NA	TRBJ2-2	CATPGLGANTGELFF	TGCGCCACCCCCGGGCTGGGTGCGAACACCGGGGAGCTGTTTTTT
TRBV28	TRBD1	few	TRBJ1-4	CASSPSGQVGPDEKLFF	TGTGCCAGCAGCCCGTCTGGACAGGTGGGCCCTGATGAAAAACTGTTTTTT
TRBV5-6	NA	NA	TRBJ2-7	CASSSMRASIYEQYF	TGTGCCAGCAGCTCGATGAGGGCCTCAATCTACGAGCAGTACTTC
TRBV28	NA	NA	TRBJ2-1	CASLPSGEQFF	TGTGCCAGCCTTCCCTCGGGTGAGCAGTTCTTC
TRBV5-1	NA	NA	TRBJ2-5	CASSLAAAKETQYF	TGCGCCAGCAGCTTGGCGGCTGCTAAAGAGACCCAGTACTTC
TRBV3-1	TRBD1	few	TRBJ1-2	CASRQGGDNYGYTF	TGTGCCAGCCGACAGGGTGGAGATAACTATGGCTACACCTTC